The 28 T cell receptor beta chains below were found in one sample sequenced in a study of radiotherapy plus CTLA-4 blockade in lung cancer. Sequencing used immunoSEQ multiplex PCR; TCRdb keeps in-frame clones, though not all of them. This sample has over 100,000 clones, with over 65% found just once. The material sequenced was peripheral blood, taken from a patient treated with radiotherapy plus ipilimumab. Every receptor here comes from a human donor with non-small cell lung cancer that progressed on radiotherapy plus ipilimumab. Some clones in this sample may be carry-over from other donors' samples.

This clone has only one observation. This chain joins TRBV19 and TRBJ1-6; D is uncertain. The CDR3 has 13 residues. Per the germline V gene, CDR1 is LNHDA and CDR2 is SQIVND (reference sequence). The V end was cut by 2 bases, the J end by 13 bases, with 12 bases between. For the CDR3, the DNA is TGTGCCAGTAGTATATATCGAATCTCGCCCCTCCACTTT. Its translation is CASSIYRISPLHF. Supplemented by reference TRBV19 and TRBJ1-6, the full variable domain reads DGGITQSPKYLFRKEGQNVTLSCEQNLNHDAMYWYRQDPGQGLRLIYYSQIVNDFQKGDIAEGYSVSREKKESFPLTVTSAQKNPTAFYLCASSIYRISPLHFGNGTRLTVT.

The CDR3: CASSPGTSGNHEQYF. Written as DNA, the CDR3 is TGTGCCAGCTCACCGGGGACTAGCGGCAATCACGAGCAGTACTTC. The chain links TRBV18 to TRBJ2-7, with 11 bases matching TRBD2. Germline-derived CDR1 and CDR2 are KGHSH and LQKENI. Losses at the gene ends were 3 bases for V and 5 bases for J; bases not matched to a gene: 6. This CDR3 has 15 amino acids.

The genes are TRBV9 and TRBJ1-1, with D possibly TRBD1 on 5 matching bases. From germline, CDR1 is SGDLS and CDR2 YYNGEE. Trimming pared 0 bases from V and 6 bases from J, leaving 12 bases between. This CDR3 is 14 amino acids long. The CDR3 DNA reads TGTGCCAGCAGCGTAGCCAGGGAGGTTGCTGAAGCTTTCTTT. Its translation is CASSVAREVAEAFF.

The chain recombines TRBV6-6 with TRBJ1-2; D unclear. CDR1 is MNHNY and CDR2 is SVGAGI in the germline V gene (reference sequence). CDR3 length: 14 residues. Trimming pared 0 bases from V and 8 bases from J, leaving 13 bases between. CDR3 nucleotide sequence: TGTGCCAGCAGTTACTCATTGAACTCGGGGGGCTACACCTTC. Translation: CASSYSLNSGGYTF.

The sample holds a few counts of this clone. The chain links TRBV5-1 to TRBJ1-5; D uncertain. The V end lost 4 bases, the J end lost 5 bases, and 19 bases lay between the germline ends. CDR1 and CDR2 from the germline V gene are SGHRS and YFSETQ. This CDR3 contains 16 residues. The chain's CDR3 is CASSLPRPYSDQPQHF. The DNA for the CDR3 is TGCGCCAGCAGCCTACCTAGGCCTTACAGTGATCAGCCCCAGCATTTT.

V gene TRBV2 combines with J gene TRBJ2-5; no firm D call. The germline gives CDR1 SNHLY, CDR2 FYNNEI. The germline V and J ends were trimmed by 4 bases and 3 bases, with 9 bases remaining between them. The CDR3 consists of 13 residues. The CDR3 loop reads CASSVYTKETQYF. CDR3 nucleotides: TGTGCCAGCAGTGTGTACACGAAAGAGACCCAGTACTTC.

The chain carries TRBV9 and TRBJ1-5, with D perhaps matching TRBD1 (6 bases). The germline V and J ends were trimmed by 0 bases and 1 base, with 14 bases remaining between them. Germline assignment: CDR1 SGDLS and CDR2 YYNGEE. The CDR3 runs to 17 residues. CDR3 amino acids: CASSVAARQVSNQPQHF. CDR3 nucleotides: TGTGCCAGCAGCGTAGCCGCAAGACAGGTCAGCAATCAGCCCCAGCATTTT.

The genes are TRBV15 and TRBJ1-1, with D possibly being TRBD1 (5 bases). V dropped 1 base and J dropped 3 bases, with 9 bases sitting between them. The CDR3 has 14 residues. Germline V gives CDR1 LNHNV, CDR2 YYDKDF (reference sequence). CDR3 protein: CATSRGGDDTEAFF. Here the CDR3 DNA reads TGTGCCACCAGCAGAGGTGGGGACGACACTGAAGCTTTCTTT.

The CDR3 reads CASSSSRDTGIGVNQPQHF. Here the CDR3 DNA reads TGTGCCAGCAGCTCGAGCCGGGACACGGGAATTGGGGTCAATCAGCCCCAGCATTTT. This chain uses TRBV13 with TRBJ1-5; D possibly corresponds to TRBD1 (6 bases). V lost 4 bases, J lost 3 bases, and 25 bases lay in between. CDR1 and CDR2 (germline): PRHDT, FYEKMQ (reference sequence). CDR3 length equals 19 residues. The entire variable domain, with the rest obtained from reference TRBV13 and TRBJ1-5, is as follows: AAGVIQSPRHLIKEKRETATLKCYPIPRHDTVYWYQQGPGQDPQFLISFYEKMQSDKGSIPDRFSAQQFSDYHSELNMSSLELGDSALYFCASSSSRDTGIGVNQPQHFGDGTRLSIL.

The chain is built from TRBV29-1 and TRBJ1-2; the match to TRBD1 covers 7 bases. CDR3 size: 12 residues. Germline loops: CDR1 SQVTM, CDR2 ANQGSEA. The V segment lost 7 bases and the J segment 4 bases; nucleotides outside the gene matches: 6. The CDR3 DNA is TGCAGCGGGGGGGACAGCCTCTATGGCTACACCTTC. It is translated as CSGGDSLYGYTF.

This clone was seen only a few times. The same CDR3 is also encoded by other DNA sequences in this sample. This chain uses TRBV10-3 with TRBJ2-7; TRBD2 matches 8 bases. V shed 2 bases, J shed 0 bases, and the junction held 3 bases outside the gene matches. The CDR3 is made up of 15 amino acids. CDR1 and CDR2 from the germline V gene are ENHRY and SYGVKD. The CDR3: CAISEGSGASYEQYF. The CDR3 DNA reads TGTGCCATCAGTGAGGGTAGCGGGGCCTCCTACGAGCAGTACTTC.

The chain uses TRBV7-9 and TRBJ2-2; 12 bases agree with TRBD1. V shed 5 bases, J shed 6 bases, and the junction held 10 bases outside the gene matches. Germline V CDR1 and CDR2: SEHNR, FQNEAQ (reference sequence). The CDR3 spans 17 residues. CDR3 DNA sequence: TGTGCCAGCAGCCCTCGAGGGGACAGGGGGCGCGCCGGGGAGCTGTTTTTT. This sequence encodes CASSPRGDRGRAGELFF.

The V call is TRBV6-5, the J call TRBJ2-3; D is uncertain. Germline CDR1 is MNHEY and CDR2 is SVGAGI. Trimming shortened V by 2 bases and J by 4 bases, and 10 bases separated the two germline ends. The CDR3 spans 14 residues. The DNA for the CDR3 is TGTGCCAGCAGTTACACAAATCCAGCAGATACGCAGTATTTT. Amino acids: CASSYTNPADTQYF.

J is TRBJ1-1 and V is TRBV7-9; 7 bases line up with TRBD1. V lost 5 bases and J lost 1; bases outside the gene matches: 7. The CDR3 consists of 15 residues. Looked up from germline, CDR1 is SEHNR and CDR2 is FQNEAQ (reference sequence). The DNA for the CDR3 is TGTGCCAGCAGCCCAGGGGGGTGGGGGAACACTGAAGCTTTCTTT. Amino acids: CASSPGGWGNTEAFF.

This clone was observed once. J is TRBJ2-3 and V is TRBV27; a weak D match, TRBD1 (6 bases). Germline values: CDR1 MNHEY, CDR2 SMNVEV (reference sequence). The CDR3 is 16 amino acids. The V gene lost 1 base and the J gene lost 4 bases, with 15 bases spanning the gap. The CDR3 nucleotides read TGTGCCAGCAGTTTATTTGGACCAGGGGCGGCAGATACGCAGTATTTT. This codes for CASSLFGPGAADTQYF.

The V gene is TRBV29-1, the J gene TRBJ1-2; 10 bases line up with TRBD1. Germline CDR1 SQVTM, CDR2 ANQGSEA. The CDR3 spans 16 residues. J gave up 4 bases and V 5 bases, and 13 bases lay outside the gene matches. CDR3 nucleotides: TGCAGCGTTAAGCCGTCCGGACAGGGGGAATTCTATGGCTACACCTTC. It translates to CSVKPSGQGEFYGYTF.

A few counts support this clone. The chain employs TRBV28 and TRBJ1-5, with D hard to call. Trimming stripped 3 bases from V and 2 bases from J, with 8 bases between. The CDR3 consists of 14 residues. The germline gives CDR1 MDHEN, CDR2 SYDVKM. DNA for the CDR3: TGTGCCAGCAGTTTCTTTAGGGGCAATCAGCCCCAGCATTTT. Amino acids: CASSFFRGNQPQHF.

The chain uses TRBV6-6 and TRBJ1-3; D is perhaps TRBD1 (5 bases). This CDR3 is built from 13 residues. The V end was cut by 5 bases, the J end by 4 bases, with 9 bases between. Germline loops: CDR1 MNHNY, CDR2 SVGAGI (reference sequence). CDR3 DNA: TGTGCCAGCAGTCCGAAGGGGGGAAACACCATATATTTT. Translation: CASSPKGGNTIYF.

The V gene is TRBV20-1, the J gene TRBJ2-5; D remains ambiguous. V was shortened by 6 bases and J by 2 bases, with 7 bases between the two germline ends. Germline V gene sequence: CDR1 DFQATT, CDR2 SNEGSKA (reference sequence). The CDR3 is 11 residues long. The CDR3 DNA reads as TGCAGTGCGACGACACAAGAGACCCAGTACTTC. This encodes CSATTQETQYF.

The CDR3 protein is CACSGRDGSPLHF. CDR3 sequence (DNA): TGTGCCTGTTCGGGACGGGACGGTTCACCCCTCCACTTT. The rearrangement uses TRBV30 and TRBJ1-6; weak D call: TRBD1 (5 bases). V was clipped by 6 bases and J by 9 bases, with 15 bases between them. Germline V gene sequence: CDR1 GTSNPN, CDR2 SVGIG (reference sequence). The CDR3 runs to 13 residues.

The V and J genes are TRBV11-3 and TRBJ2-3; no definite D call. Germline V gene data show CDR1 as SGHNT and CDR2 as YENEEA. This CDR3 is built from 15 residues. Trimming pared 1 base from V and 9 bases from J, leaving 17 bases between. CDR3 in amino acids: CASSLGGTAERTQYF. CDR3 nucleotides: TGTGCCAGCAGCTTAGGTGGAACGGCTGAGAGGACGCAGTATTTT.

The J gene is TRBJ2-5, the V gene TRBV30; the D is unclear. Germline V gene lookup returns CDR1 GTSNPN and CDR2 SVGIG (reference sequence). The CDR3 is made up of 14 amino acids. V was cut by 4 bases and J by 1 base, with 13 bases left in between. DNA of the CDR3: TGTGCCTGGACACAACAACGGGCCCAAGAGACCCAGTACTTC. Translating it yields CAWTQQRAQETQYF. The variable domain in full, completed from reference TRBV30 and TRBJ2-5, reads SQTIHQWPATLVQPVGSPLSLECTVEGTSNPNLYWYRQAAGRGLQLLFYSVGIGQISSEVPQNLSASRPQDRQFILSSKKLLLSDSGFYLCAWTQQRAQETQYFGPGTRLLVL.

This chain joins TRBV28 and TRBJ2-1; D possibly matches TRBD1 or TRBD2 (6 bases each). V was cut by 6 bases and J by 5 bases, with 14 bases left in between. The germline V gene encodes CDR1 MDHEN and CDR2 SYDVKM. The CDR3 is made up of 14 amino acids. The CDR3 DNA reads as TGTGCCAGCAGCCCGCGGGACAACAACAATGAGCAGTTCTTC. Translated, it gives CASSPRDNNNEQFF.

The V and J genes are TRBV4-2 and TRBJ1-1; no reliable D call. The CDR3 is made up of 14 amino acids. Deletions cut 1 base from V and 1 base from J, with 7 bases between. Per the germline V gene, CDR1 is LGHNA and CDR2 is YNFKEQ. The CDR3 DNA reads as TGTGCCAGCAGCCAAGGTGCAGGGAACACTGAAGCTTTCTTT. Amino acids: CASSQGAGNTEAFF.

With respect to this clone: Other DNA sequences in the sample encode the same CDR3. This chain links TRBV18 with TRBJ2-5; no firm D call. Germline CDR1 and CDR2: KGHSH and LQKENI. Trimming took off 6 bases at V and 1 base at J, with 9 bases between the two ends. This CDR3 region has 13 residues. The chain's CDR3 is CASSPGLQETQYF. The CDR3, as DNA: TGTGCCAGCTCTCCGGGCCTCCAAGAGACCCAGTACTTC. The full variable domain, rest sourced from reference TRBV18 and TRBJ2-5, is NAGVMQNPRHLVRRRGQEARLRCSPMKGHSHVYWYRQLPEEGLKFMVYLQKENIIDESGMPKERFSAEFPKEGPSILRIQQVVRGDSAAYFCASSPGLQETQYFGPGTRLLVL.

The rearrangement uses TRBV5-1 and TRBJ2-4; TRBD1 agrees at 9 bases. The CDR3 length is 14 residues. V was pared by 3 bases and J by 8 bases, with 6 bases of the junction left unmatched. The germline gives CDR1 SGHRS, CDR2 YFSETQ. In DNA form, the CDR3 reads TGCGCCAGCAGCTCACAGGGGGCGTTCGACATTCAGTACTTC. Translation gives CASSSQGAFDIQYF.

This chain joins TRBV29-1 and TRBJ1-1; D is ambiguous. Trimming removed 3 bases at V and 1 base at J, with 12 bases between. Germline V lookup: CDR1 SQVTM, CDR2 ANQGSEA. The CDR3 has 14 residues. CDR3 in DNA: TGCAGCGTTGATTACGGGCGGAGGAACACTGAAGCTTTCTTT. Translating gives CSVDYGRRNTEAFF.

The chain couples TRBV28 to TRBJ1-5, with D maybe TRBD1 (5 bases). Germline V gene sequence: CDR1 MDHEN, CDR2 SYDVKM. Trimming pared 6 bases from V and 2 bases from J, leaving 17 bases between. The CDR3 has 16 residues. CDR3 in DNA: TGTGCCAGCAGAGTCCCCCAGGGAACGGGCAATCAGCCCCAGCATTTT. Encoded protein: CASRVPQGTGNQPQHF.